What follows are 7 T cell receptor beta chains derived from one specimen sequenced in a study of CD8 T cells in Susac syndrome. A quantity of roughly 0.5 to 1 ug RNA underwent reverse transcription using random hexamers. Via MiXCR, TCRdb re-called the immunoSEQ multiplex PCR reads, giving one row per CDR3 protein. The sample consists of some 77,000 distinct CDR3 sequences, 93% of them appearing once. The specimen sequenced was CD4+ T cells from PBMCs. The receptor set was obtained from a human donor with Susac syndrome.

The V call is TRBV7-9, the J call TRBJ2-3; no reliable D call. The CDR3 runs 13 residues. The germline V and J ends were trimmed by 1 base and 4 bases, with 6 bases remaining between them. Germline values: CDR1 SEHNR, CDR2 FQNEAQ (reference sequence). The CDR3 protein is CASSLGQADTQYF. The CDR3 DNA follows: TGTGCCAGCAGCTTAGGCCAGGCAGATACGCAGTATTTT.

This chain uses TRBV20-1 with TRBJ1-6; D is possibly TRBD1 (5 bases). The CDR3 length is 15 residues. V was cut by 5 bases and J by 7 bases, with 18 bases left in between. The germline gives CDR1 DFQATT, CDR2 SNEGSKA (reference sequence). The CDR3 DNA follows: TGCAGTGCTCCCGTCCGGGACGCCATAAATTCACCCCTCCACTTT. As protein: CSAPVRDAINSPLHF.

This chain joins TRBV20-1 and TRBJ1-4; D may be TRBD1 (6 bases). The V end was cut by 5 bases, the J end by 3 bases, with 19 bases between. Germline lookup yields CDR1 DFQATT and CDR2 SNEGSKA (reference sequence). The CDR3 length is 16 residues. CDR3 nucleotide sequence: TGCAGTGCTCGGCGAGGGGGGGGGCGAGCTAATGAAAAACTGTTTTTT. Translation: CSARRGGGRANEKLFF.

V usage is TRBV6-2 or TRBV6-3 and J usage is TRBJ2-7; the match to TRBD2 covers 7 bases. The CDR3 is made up of 12 amino acids. Germline loops: CDR1 MNHEY, CDR2 SVGEGT. V shed 0 bases and J 13 bases; nucleotides not matched to a gene: 6. The CDR3 spells CASSYSPGRAYF. The DNA for the CDR3 is TGTGCCAGCAGTTACTCGCCGGGGAGGGCCTACTTC.

The chain has TRBV28 and TRBJ2-4, with 9 nucleotides matching TRBD2. V lost 6 bases, J lost 8 bases, and 5 bases stayed unmatched. The CDR3 runs to 13 residues. The germline V gene encodes CDR1 MDHEN and CDR2 SYDVKM. The CDR3 DNA is TGTGCCAGCAGGCGGGGGGGCATGTACATTCAGTACTTC. Its protein product is CASRRGGMYIQYF.

The V and J genes are TRBV30 and TRBJ1-2, with D perhaps TRBD1 (6 bases). This CDR3 region has 15 residues. Looked up from germline, CDR1 is GTSNPN and CDR2 is SVGIG (reference sequence). V was clipped by 1 base and J by 4 bases, with 16 bases between them. DNA of the CDR3: TGTGCCTGGAGTGAAATGAGGACAGCACTCTATGGCTACACCTTC. Its protein product is CAWSEMRTALYGYTF.

This sequence joins TRBV15 and TRBJ2-7; 8 bases fit TRBD1. Germline assignment: CDR1 LNHNV and CDR2 YYDKDF (reference sequence). V lost 0 bases, J lost 5 bases, and 12 bases stayed unmatched. The CDR3 contains 17 residues. CDR3 in amino acids: CATSRDYQGARPDEQYF. The CDR3 DNA follows: TGTGCCACCAGCAGAGACTACCAGGGGGCGAGACCCGACGAGCAGTACTTC. Full variable domain (outside the CDR3, taken from reference TRBV15 and TRBJ2-7): DAMVIQNPRYQVTQFGKPVTLSCSQTLNHNVMYWYQQKSSQAPKLLFHYYDKDFNNEADTPDNFQSRRPNTSFCFLDIRSPGLGDTAMYLCATSRDYQGARPDEQYFGPGTRLTVT.